A single sample gave rise to the 21 T cell receptor beta chains below, sequenced in a study of blood T cell repertoires in COVID-19. Sequencing used immunoSEQ multiplex PCR; TCRdb keeps in-frame clones, though not all of them. The table shows about 310,000 clones, with roughly 90% occurring only once. Sequencing was performed on PBMCs or T cells enriched from blood (not recorded which). These receptors were obtained from a woman between 40 and 55 years old who had recovered from COVID-19.

About this clone: The CDR3 ends on some other residue instead of the conserved phenylalanine or tryptophan, so this is likely a read error. It is unclear where the CDR3 begins or ends on the DNA, so no DNA is shown, and the CDR3 is as TCRdb lists it. CDR3 amino acids: CSVSDRGPELLRAVL. V and J are TRBV29-1 and TRBJ2-7; no DNA check was done on the table's D call, TRBD1. Germline V gene lookup returns CDR1 SQVTM and CDR2 ANQGSEA. The CDR3 region is 15 residues in length, termini included.

This clone was detected once. The genes are TRBV28 and TRBJ2-7; perhaps TRBD1 as D (6 bases). The CDR3 runs to 14 residues. Germline CDR1 MDHEN, CDR2 SYDVKM. The V gene lost 5 bases and the J gene lost 3 bases, with 14 bases spanning the gap. As DNA, the CDR3 is TGTGCCAGCAGTCCCGGGACATTCCACTACGAGCAGTACTTC. Amino acids: CASSPGTFHYEQYF.

This clone was seen many times. The rearrangement uses TRBV7-9 and TRBJ1-5; D possibly corresponds to TRBD1 (5 bases). Per the germline V gene, CDR1 is SEHNR and CDR2 is FQNEAQ (reference sequence). V was pared by 7 bases and J by 0 bases, with 10 bases between. The CDR3 is made up of 14 amino acids. The CDR3 loop reads CASIDSNSNQPQHF. Written as DNA, the CDR3 is TGTGCCAGCATCGACAGCAATAGCAATCAGCCCCAGCATTTT.

The chain employs TRBV4-1 and TRBJ2-1, with 7 bases that match TRBD2. V was pared by 0 bases and J by 10 bases, with 15 bases of the junction left unmatched. CDR1 is MGHRA, CDR2 YSYEKL, per germline. This CDR3 region has 17 residues. The CDR3 DNA reads TGCGCCAGCAGCCAAGATCCAGGAGGGGCGACTAGCAGGGAGCAGTTCTTC. This sequence encodes CASSQDPGGATSREQFF.

V gene TRBV5-1 combines with J gene TRBJ2-3, with 14 bases matching TRBD2. With V trimmed by 4 bases and J by 2 bases, 3 bases remained unmatched. Germline V gene lookup returns CDR1 SGHRS and CDR2 YFSETQ. This CDR3 contains 16 residues. The CDR3 bases are TGCGCCAGCAGCCAGGGACTAGCGGGAGACACAGATACGCAGTATTTT. Translated: CASSQGLAGDTDTQYF.

This sequence joins TRBV5-4 and TRBJ2-7, with D possibly being TRBD2 (6 bases). The germline CDR1 and CDR2 sequences are SGHNT and YYREEE (reference sequence). V gave up 0 bases and J gave up 3 bases, with 7 bases separating them. The CDR3 loop spans 13 amino acids. CDR3 nucleotide sequence: TGTGCCAGCAGCTTGGGTAGCGGCTACGAGCAGTACTTC. Its protein is CASSLGSGYEQYF.

The chain joins TRBV6-5 to TRBJ2-7; 9 nucleotides agree with TRBD1. The CDR3 covers 15 residues. V dropped 6 bases and J dropped 2; count of bases not matched to a gene: 8. The germline gives CDR1 MNHEY, CDR2 SVGAGI. The CDR3 spells CASRTLGQGTYEQYF. Written as DNA, the CDR3 is TGTGCCAGCAGGACGTTGGGACAGGGTACCTACGAGCAGTACTTC.

The rearrangement links TRBV12-5 to TRBJ2-7, with D possibly TRBD1 on 6 matching bases. Trimming took off 3 bases at V and 2 bases at J, with 11 bases between the two ends. The CDR3 loop spans 14 amino acids. Germline CDR1 and CDR2: LGHNT and FRNRAP. The CDR3 region is CASGFSRGTYEQYF. In DNA form, the CDR3 reads TGTGCTAGTGGTTTCAGCAGGGGAACCTACGAGCAGTACTTC.

The chain joins TRBV11-1 to TRBJ2-4; D is unresolved. The CDR3 spans 14 residues. In germline, CDR1 is SGHAT, CDR2 FQDESV (reference sequence). V was pared by 6 bases and J by 0 bases, with 9 bases between. CDR3 amino acids: CASSEDLAKNIQYF. Written as DNA, the CDR3 is TGTGCCAGCAGTGAGGATCTAGCCAAAAACATTCAGTACTTC.

The chain is built from TRBV19 and TRBJ2-1; D possibly corresponds to TRBD1 (5 bases). Trimming took off 6 bases at V and 3 bases at J, with 6 bases between the two ends. Germline V lookup: CDR1 LNHDA, CDR2 SQIVND (reference sequence). The CDR3 consists of 12 residues. The CDR3 here is CASSTGYNEQFF. Here the CDR3 DNA reads TGTGCCAGTAGCACAGGCTACAATGAGCAGTTCTTC.

This chain connects TRBV29-1 to TRBJ2-3, with 7 bases matching TRBD2. The CDR3 totals 13 residues. The germline V gene has CDR1 SQVTM and CDR2 ANQGSEA. Losses at the gene ends were 8 bases for V and 4 bases for J; bases not matched to a gene: 9. The CDR3 reads CSTGAGAADTQYF. CDR3 in DNA: TGCAGCACTGGGGCGGGAGCGGCAGATACGCAGTATTTT.

The chain combines TRBV5-3 with TRBJ1-4; D might be TRBD1 (6 bases). TRBV5-3 is an ORF, with its function uncertain. V was trimmed by 4 bases and J by 5 bases, leaving 15 bases between them. This CDR3 is built from 15 residues. CDR3 DNA: TGTGCCAGAAGCCCTAGGGGACACCTAAATGAAAAACTGTTTTTT. Translating it yields CARSPRGHLNEKLFF.

CDR3 loop: CASSEGNTGAQYF. The CDR3 DNA reads as TGTGCCAGCAGTGAAGGGAACACAGGGGCCCAGTACTTC. The chain links TRBV2 to TRBJ2-5; 7 bases match TRBD1. The length of the CDR3 is 13 residues. Germline values: CDR1 SNHLY, CDR2 FYNNEI. J lost 9 bases, V lost 1 base, and 5 bases had no gene match.

The chain is built from TRBV6-2 or TRBV6-3 and TRBJ2-3; the match to TRBD1 covers 9 bases. The germline CDR1 and CDR2 sequences are MNHEY and SVGEGT. V shed 4 bases, J shed 2 bases, and the junction held 16 bases outside the gene matches. CDR3 length equals 19 residues. CDR3 region: CASSFFGSSGTGLTDTQYF. The CDR3 DNA reads TGTGCCAGCAGTTTCTTCGGGTCCTCCGGGACAGGGCTCACAGATACGCAGTATTTT.

The genes are TRBV12-5 and TRBJ1-2; 7 bases align to TRBD1. Germline CDR1 is LGHNT and CDR2 is FRNRAP. The CDR3 spans 15 residues. V lost 0 bases to trimming and J lost 7 bases; unmatched junction nucleotides: 8. Here the CDR3 reads CASGLVKGARIGYTF. In nucleotides, the CDR3 is TGTGCTAGTGGTTTGGTAAAGGGGGCGAGGATTGGCTACACCTTC.

The sample holds one count of this clone. V usage is TRBV7-9 and J usage is TRBJ1-1; TRBD1 matches 10 bases. After removal of 4 bases from V and 0 bases from J, the junction contained 5 bases not matched to a gene. This CDR3 spans 16 amino acids. Germline CDR1 and CDR2: SEHNR and FQNEAQ (reference sequence). CDR3 loop: CASSSGQGEVNTEAFF. The DNA for the CDR3 is TGTGCCAGCAGCTCCGGACAGGGGGAAGTGAACACTGAAGCTTTCTTT. Full variable domain (remainder filled in from reference TRBV7-9 and TRBJ1-1): DTGVSQNPRHKITKRGQNVTFRCDPISEHNRLYWYRQTLGQGPEFLTYFQNEAQLEKSRLLSDRFSAERPKGSFSTLEIQRTEQGDSAMYLCASSSGQGEVNTEAFFGQGTRLTVV.

The J gene is TRBJ2-2, the V gene TRBV4-1; 10 bases align to TRBD2. Germline V gene data show CDR1 as MGHRA and CDR2 as YSYEKL. V shed 0 bases and J 1 base; nucleotides not matched to a gene: 8. The CDR3 totals 19 residues. The DNA of the CDR3 is TGCGCCAGCAGCCAAGAAGTCGGGCTAGCGGGGGAGAACACCGGGGAGCTGTTTTTT. Its translation: CASSQEVGLAGENTGELFF.

The chain uses TRBV9 and TRBJ2-3, with 10 nucleotides matching TRBD2. V lost 0 bases to trimming and J lost 5 bases; unmatched junction nucleotides: 9. The CDR3 is 17 amino acids. Germline V CDR1 and CDR2: SGDLS, YYNGEE. DNA for the CDR3: TGTGCCAGCAGCGTAGGGCTAGCGGGAGAGATCAGAGATACGCAGTATTTT. It encodes CASSVGLAGEIRDTQYF. The full variable domain, completed using reference TRBV9 and TRBJ2-3, is DSGVTQTPKHLITATGQRVTLRCSPRSGDLSVYWYQQSLDQGLQFLIQYYNGEERAKGNILERFSAQQFPDLHSELNLSSLELGDSALYFCASSVGLAGEIRDTQYFGPGTRLTVL.

The chain links TRBV20-1 to TRBJ2-7, with 9 bases aligning to TRBD1. Trimming removed 3 bases from V and 4 bases from J; junction bases left unmatched: 7. The length of the CDR3 is 14 residues. The germline gives CDR1 DFQATT, CDR2 SNEGSKA (reference sequence). The CDR3 spells CSASPVDRGYEQYF. The CDR3 nucleotides read TGCAGTGCTAGTCCCGTGGACAGGGGATACGAGCAGTACTTC.

The chain has TRBV11-2 and TRBJ1-6; D call uncertain. V was clipped by 6 bases and J by 6 bases, with 6 bases between them. The germline gives CDR1 SGHAT, CDR2 FQNNGV. CDR3 size: 12 residues. CDR3 sequence reads: CASSPVNSPLHF. In nucleotides, the CDR3 is TGTGCCAGCAGTCCCGTTAATTCACCCCTCCACTTT.

The chain links TRBV30 to TRBJ2-5; 8 bases fit TRBD2. Trimming cost V 1 base and J 5 bases; bases outside gene matches: 6. The germline gives CDR1 GTSNPN, CDR2 SVGIG (reference sequence). CDR3 length: 14 amino acids. CDR3 DNA: TGTGCCTGGAGTGGCGGACTAGCAGTGGAGACCCAGTACTTC. As protein: CAWSGGLAVETQYF. The whole variable domain, filled in from reference TRBV30 and TRBJ2-5, reads SQTIHQWPATLVQPVGSPLSLECTVEGTSNPNLYWYRQAAGRGLQLLFYSVGIGQISSEVPQNLSASRPQDRQFILSSKKLLLSDSGFYLCAWSGGLAVETQYFGPGTRLLVL.